The clone carrying this T cell receptor beta chain appeared a few times. What it binds is unknown. This entry is derived from a study of T-cell reconstitution after alpha-beta-depleted transplantation in children. Study findings and constraints: Newly made T cells mostly supplied T-cell counts and diversity one year after transplant. Elevated TCRbeta diversity at day 60 was traced, in some patients, to surviving recipient T cells and thymic progenitors. At around two months after transplant, the alpha-beta T cells were reportedly derived from several hundred expanded clones that came from non-depleted graft cells.

The library targeted TCRbeta and was prepared with unique molecular identifiers. A single record per CDR3 protein comes from TCRdb applying MiXCR to the PCR reads. Here the sample spans some 600,000 distinct CDR3 sequences, 10% to 15% being singletons. Germline CDR1 reads MGHRA; CDR2 reads YSYEKL. The germline V and J ends were trimmed by 4 bases and 5 bases, with 15 bases remaining between them. There are 15 residues in the CDR3. The sequencing here drew on PBMCs, mostly from graft donor cells, taken 360 days after TCRalphabeta/CD19-depleted stem cell transplant. The chain combines TRBV4-1 with TRBJ2-1; D gene uncertain. The TCR comes from a male patient between 10 and 17 years old who had a stem cell transplant for acute myeloid leukemia, so the T cells may come from the graft donor. CDR3 nucleotide sequence: TGCGCCAGCAGCCCGGACCTTTCCATTCACAATGAGCAGTTCTTC. Protein: CASSPDLSIHNEQFF.